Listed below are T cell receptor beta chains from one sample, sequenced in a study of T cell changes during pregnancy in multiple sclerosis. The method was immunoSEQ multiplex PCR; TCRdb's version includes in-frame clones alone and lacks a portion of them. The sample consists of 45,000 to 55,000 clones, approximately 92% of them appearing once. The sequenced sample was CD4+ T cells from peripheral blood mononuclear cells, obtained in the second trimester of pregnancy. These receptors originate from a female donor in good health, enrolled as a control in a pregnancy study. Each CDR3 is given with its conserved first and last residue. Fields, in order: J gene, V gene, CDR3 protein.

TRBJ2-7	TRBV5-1	CASSLVGGGSSYEQYF
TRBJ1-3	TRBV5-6	CASSLRGRNSGNTIYF
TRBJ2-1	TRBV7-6	CASSPQPGQGGNEQFF
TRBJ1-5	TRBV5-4	CASSLMGGGSNQPQHF
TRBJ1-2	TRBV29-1	CSGGANYGYTF
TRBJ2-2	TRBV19	CASSIGTGGSTGELFF
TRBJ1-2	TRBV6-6	CASSPPGNYGYTF
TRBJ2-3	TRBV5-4	CASSLGGVTDTQYF
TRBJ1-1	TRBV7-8	CASIWGVRGEYTEAFF
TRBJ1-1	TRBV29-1	CSVHPGQLNTEAFF
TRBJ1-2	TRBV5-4	CASSLGTGSLSANYGYTF
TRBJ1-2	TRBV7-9	CASSLDPGSHGYTF
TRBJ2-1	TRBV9	CASSLGGSYNEQFF
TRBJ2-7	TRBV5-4	CASSLMDRGYEQYF
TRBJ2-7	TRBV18	CASSPGTGNEQYF
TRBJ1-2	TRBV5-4	CASSLEAGGASNYGYTF
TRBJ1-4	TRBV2	CASTTGGRGRATNEKLFF
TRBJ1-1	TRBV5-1	CASSVATANTEAFF
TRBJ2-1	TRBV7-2	CASSLSAASSYNEQFF
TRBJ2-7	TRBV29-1	CSVGEGPYEQYF
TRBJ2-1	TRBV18	CASSPVGTGADEQFF
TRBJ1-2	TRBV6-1	CASSTAGQPSYGYTF
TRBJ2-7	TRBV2	CASSVLYEQYF
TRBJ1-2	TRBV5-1	CASSLVGATYGYTF
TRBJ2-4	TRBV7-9	CASSSHRGPNIQYF
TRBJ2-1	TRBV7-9	CASGDSSYNEQFF
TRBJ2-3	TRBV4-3	CASSQDFGLTTPTDTQYF
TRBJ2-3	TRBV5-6	CASSLAGGSTDTQYF
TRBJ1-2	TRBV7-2	CASSLAGVGGYTF
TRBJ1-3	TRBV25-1	CASMSLGQGNTIYF
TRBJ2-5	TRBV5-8	CASSLAGGETQYF
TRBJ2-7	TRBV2	CASRNVGRLNSYEQYF
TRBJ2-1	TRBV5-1	CASSTLGSGKYNEQFF
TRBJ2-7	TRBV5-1	CASSLGDREVNEQYF
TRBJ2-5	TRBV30	CAWRGLGEETQYF
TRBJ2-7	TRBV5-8	CASSLVGRSYEQYF
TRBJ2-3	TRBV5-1	CASSPGTSGGTDTQYF
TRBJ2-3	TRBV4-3	CASSPQGGRGVSDTQYF
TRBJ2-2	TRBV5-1	CASSVDPRDTGELFF
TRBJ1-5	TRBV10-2	CASSESGGRQPQHF
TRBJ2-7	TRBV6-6	CASSYEDRAYEQYF
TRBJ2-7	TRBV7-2	CASSFIPGLAGGGHEQYF
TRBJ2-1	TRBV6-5	CASSLAGGKNEQFF
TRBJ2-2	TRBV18	CASSSILDRSNTGELFF
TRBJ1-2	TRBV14	CASSQNWAGNYGYTF
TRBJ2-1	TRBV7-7	CASSPGTGKNEQFF
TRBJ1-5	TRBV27	CASSYSNQPQHF
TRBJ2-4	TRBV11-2	CASSLVLGGDIQYF
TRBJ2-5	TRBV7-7	CASSLGRQIKETQYF